The entry below gives a single T cell receptor (beta chain) sequence along with its context. Its antigen is unknown. This entry belongs to a study of beta chain features in type 1 diabetes. The CDR3 totals 14 residues. CDR1 and CDR2 (germline): MDHEN, SYDVKM. V was clipped by 4 bases and J by 4 bases, with 14 bases between them. Since all of the isolated RNA was reverse transcribed, expressed TCRB transcripts were what got sequenced. Measured with immunoSEQ multiplex PCR; TCRdb has only the in-frame clones, and not every one. Here the sample spans roughly 350,000 clones, 9.6% being singletons. Findings and limits, study-wide: Equally in patients and controls, PCR might preferentially amplify shorter templates. Among all four CD4+ subsets, Type 1 diabetes patients had TCRB CDR3s that were moderately but significantly shorter. Cells carrying high TCR expression could end up over-represented when cDNA is sequenced.

The receptor was isolated from a man in his thirties or forties with type 1 diabetes. The chain links TRBV28 to TRBJ2-7, with TRBD1 as a possible D gene (6 bases). The sample was central memory CD4+ T cells from blood. Written as DNA, the CDR3 is TGTGCCAGCAGTTCAACTCAGGGGATGTACGAGCAGTACTTC. It encodes CASSSTQGMYEQYF.